A selection of T cell receptor beta chains follows, all from one sample in a study of spatial heterogeneity in lung cancer. Each CDR3 protein gets one entry after TCRdb re-called the 5' RACE reads with MiXCR. The repertoire consists of around 9,700 distinct CDR3 sequences, with about 8.8% occurring once and the leading ten covering less than 30%. Specimen: lung tumor tissue, collected at surgery. The source is a male donor with early-stage non-small cell lung cancer. CDR3s include the opening cysteine and the closing phenylalanine or tryptophan. The order of the fields is J gene, V gene, D gene, clone size, CDR3 DNA, CDR3 protein. A D gene is named only where the DNA matches it firmly. A row's size may be missing; if present it is once, few, many or a size class.

TRBJ2-3	TRBV27	TRBD2	-	TGTGCCACCCAGGGACTAGCGGGAGGCCCTAGCACAGATACGCAGTATTTT	CATQGLAGGPSTDTQYF
TRBJ2-1	TRBV10-3	TRBD2	many	TGTGCCATCAGTGCAGTTAGCGGGGGGAGGAACAATGAGCAGTTCTTC	CAISAVSGGRNNEQFF
TRBJ1-2	TRBV27	-	many	TGTGCCAGCAGTCCGTCTGGGGGACATAACTATGGCTACACCTTC	CASSPSGGHNYGYTF
TRBJ2-5	TRBV7-2	-	-	TGTGCCAGCAGTTACGTGGGGCAAGAGACCCAGTACTTC	CASSYVGQETQYF
TRBJ1-5	TRBV12-3/TRBV12-4	-	-	TGTGCCAGCAGACTGGACTCCACGCCCCAGCATTTT	CASRLDSTPQHF
TRBJ2-3	TRBV7-8	-	many	TGTGCCAGCAGCTTAACCGGGACTACAGATACGCAGTATTTT	CASSLTGTTDTQYF
TRBJ2-1	TRBV7-2	-	many	TGTGCCAGCAGCTCCCTAGGACTGGCTTACAATGAGCAGTTCTTC	CASSSLGLAYNEQFF
TRBJ1-1	TRBV28	-	many	TGTGCCAGCAGACGGGGGGCGGAACCCTACACTGAAGCTTTCTTT	CASRRGAEPYTEAFF
TRBJ2-1	TRBV12-3/TRBV12-4	-	many	TGTGCCAGCAGTTGGGTAGCAGGTGAGCAGTTCTTC	CASSWVAGEQFF
TRBJ2-7	TRBV18	TRBD1	medium-sized	TGTGCCAGCTCACCACTGACAGGGCCCAACGAGCAGTACTTC	CASSPLTGPNEQYF
TRBJ1-5	TRBV18	-	many	TGTGCCAGCTCGACTGGGGGCAATCAGCCCCAGCATTTT	CASSTGGNQPQHF
TRBJ2-7	TRBV11-3	TRBD2	many	TGTGCCAGCAGCTTGGGCGGGAGTCGCGACGAGCAGTACTTC	CASSLGGSRDEQYF
TRBJ2-3	TRBV6-1	TRBD2	many	TGTGCCAGCAGTAGGAGCGGGGGGGCCTCCACAGATACGCAGTATTTT	CASSRSGGASTDTQYF
TRBJ2-6	TRBV24-1	-	many	TGTGCCACCAGTTCAGGGGCTGGGGCCAACGTCCTGACTTTC	CATSSGAGANVLTF
TRBJ2-5	TRBV29-1	-	many	TGCAGCGTTGTGTTCAGGGCCCAGTACTTC	CSVVFRAQYF
TRBJ2-3	TRBV6-2/TRBV6-3	-	many	TGTGCCACCTATCCGGGGATCACAGATACGCAGTATTTT	CATYPGITDTQYF
TRBJ2-7	TRBV7-2	-	many	TGTGCCAGCAGCTTAGACGGGACTGGGGTCTACGAGCAGTACTTC	CASSLDGTGVYEQYF
TRBJ2-6	TRBV6-1	TRBD2	many	TGTGCCAGCAGAATACTAGCGGGTATCTCTGGGGCCAACGTCCTGACTTTC	CASRILAGISGANVLTF
TRBJ2-7	TRBV4-2	TRBD2	many	TGTGCCAGCAGCCAAGATCCGTTTAGCGGGGCGGGGGAGCAGTACTTC	CASSQDPFSGAGEQYF
TRBJ2-7	TRBV5-1	TRBD2	-	TGCGCCAGCAGCTTGGAAGGACTAGAAGACGAGCAGTACTTC	CASSLEGLEDEQYF
TRBJ2-1	TRBV7-8	TRBD2	many	TGTGCCAGCAGCAAGGGTCCAGGGAGGGGCTCCTACAATGAGCAGTTCTTC	CASSKGPGRGSYNEQFF
TRBJ2-7	TRBV5-1	TRBD2	few	TGCGCCAGCAGCGGGCCTACTAGCGTCGAGCAGTACTTC	CASSGPTSVEQYF
TRBJ2-7	TRBV6-1	TRBD1	many	TGTGCCAGCAGTCCGGACAGGGGGACCCGCCACTACGAGCAGTACTTC	CASSPDRGTRHYEQYF
TRBJ2-2	TRBV12-3/TRBV12-4	TRBD2	few	TGTGCCAGCAGTCCGCGGGAGGCCGGGGAGCTGTTTTTT	CASSPREAGELFF
TRBJ2-4	TRBV28	TRBD1	many	TGTGCCGCCAGACAGGGATTAGCCAAAAACATTCAGTACTTC	CAARQGLAKNIQYF
TRBJ1-2	TRBV7-9	TRBD1	-	TGTGCCAGCAGCGTAAGACCCCGGGACAGGCTGCTTGGCTACACCTTC	CASSVRPRDRLLGYTF
TRBJ2-5	TRBV6-1	-	many	TGTGCCAGCAGCTTAAGTGGCGGGGAGACCCAGTACTTC	CASSLSGGETQYF
TRBJ2-1	TRBV29-1	TRBD2	few	TGCAGCGTTGAAGGACTAGCGCCCTACAATGAGCAGTTCTTC	CSVEGLAPYNEQFF
TRBJ1-5	TRBV29-1	-	many	TGCAGCGTTGGGTCCAGGGATCAGCCCCAGCATTTT	CSVGSRDQPQHF
TRBJ2-1	TRBV14	-	-	TGTGCCAGCGCCTCTCTTGGGGGCAATGAGCAGTTCTTC	CASASLGGNEQFF
TRBJ1-3	TRBV7-6	TRBD1	medium-sized	TGTGCCAGCAGCTTAGGGGACAGTGGAAACACCATATATTTT	CASSLGDSGNTIYF
TRBJ2-7	TRBV9	-	many	TGTGCCAGCAGCGTAGCAGGGACCTCTTCCTACGAGCAGTACTTC	CASSVAGTSSYEQYF
TRBJ1-2	TRBV30	-	-	TGTGCCTGGAGTGTAGGAGGGAATCTTGGCTACACCTTC	CAWSVGGNLGYTF
TRBJ1-1	TRBV27	-	medium-sized	TGTGCCAGCAGTTTATCACCGGGGTCTAAAACTGAAGCTTTCTTT	CASSLSPGSKTEAFF
TRBJ2-1	TRBV7-9	-	medium-sized	TGTGCCAGCAGCTTAGGCCAGGACAATGAGCAGTTCTTC	CASSLGQDNEQFF
TRBJ2-1	TRBV7-8	-	medium-sized	TGTGCCAGCAGCTTAAATTTTGGAGGGAGAGGGTCCTACAATGAGCAGTTCTTC	CASSLNFGGRGSYNEQFF
TRBJ2-1	TRBV5-4	-	-	TGTGCCAGCAGTTCGAGGGACGGTAGCTCCTACAATGAGCAGTTCTTC	CASSSRDGSSYNEQFF
TRBJ2-1	TRBV9	-	many	TGTGCCAGCAGCCTCGCCCCGGTTTTCCTCTCCTACAATGAGCAGTTCTTC	CASSLAPVFLSYNEQFF
TRBJ1-2	TRBV5-4	-	many	TGTGCCAGCAGCTTTTTTTTCGGGACACATGGCTACACCTTC	CASSFFFGTHGYTF
TRBJ1-1	TRBV11-2	-	-	TGTGCCAGCAGGTTCGAGAGTAGTAACACTGAAGCTTTCTTT	CASRFESSNTEAFF
TRBJ2-7	TRBV9	TRBD1	many	TGTGCCAGCAGCGTCGGGACAGAAATATTCTGCGAGCAGTACTTC	CASSVGTEIFCEQYF
TRBJ1-1	TRBV19	-	-	TGTGCCAGTAGTCAATACATGAACACTGAAGCTTTCTTT	CASSQYMNTEAFF
TRBJ1-1	TRBV3-1	-	medium-sized	TGTGCCAGCAGCCAGGGACAAGGGGGAAGTGAAGCTTTCTTT	CASSQGQGGSEAFF
TRBJ2-1	TRBV11-2	-	many	TGTGCCAGCAGCTTAGATGCTTACGGGAGGCAGTTCTTC	CASSLDAYGRQFF
TRBJ2-5	TRBV15	-	medium-sized	TGTGCCACCAGCAGCCGGGACGGACAAGAGACCCAGTACTTC	CATSSRDGQETQYF
TRBJ2-3	TRBV5-4	TRBD2	many	TGTGCCAGCAGCCTCCTCGGACGGGGGGGCATGAACACAGATACGCAGTATTTT	CASSLLGRGGMNTDTQYF
TRBJ1-3	TRBV5-4	TRBD1	many	TGTGCCAGCAGCGTCGGACAGGGGGCTCCTGGAAACACCATATATTTT	CASSVGQGAPGNTIYF
TRBJ1-1	TRBV28	-	few	TGTGCCTCCGGTTCCTACACTGAAGCTTTCTTT	CASGSYTEAFF
TRBJ1-6	TRBV9	-	many	TGTGCCAGCAGCGTAGTGGGCTCCTATAATTCACCCCTCCACTTT	CASSVVGSYNSPLHF
TRBJ1-4	TRBV18	-	-	TGTGCCAGCTCGACCAGTACAGGGATGGCTAATGAAAAACTGTTTTTT	CASSTSTGMANEKLFF
TRBJ2-7	TRBV6-6	TRBD1	few	TGTGCCAGCAGTCCACAGGGGAGCTACGAGCAGTACTTC	CASSPQGSYEQYF
TRBJ2-5	TRBV7-6	-	many	TGTGCCAGCAGCCCACAGAGGACCCAGTACTTC	CASSPQRTQYF
TRBJ1-4	TRBV28	TRBD1	medium-sized	TGTGCCAGCAGTTTGCCGGGACAGGGGGCAGGAGAAAAACTGTTTTTT	CASSLPGQGAGEKLFF
TRBJ2-7	TRBV10-2	-	many	TGCGCCAGCAGAGAACTAGTCTCCAGGGAGCAGTACTTC	CASRELVSREQYF
TRBJ1-2	TRBV5-4	-	many	TGTGCCAGCAGCTTAAAGGCAGACGGCTACACCTTC	CASSLKADGYTF
TRBJ2-7	TRBV7-2	TRBD2	-	TGTGCCAGCAGCCCGGAGCGACTAGCGGGGGCCTACGAGCAGTACTTC	CASSPERLAGAYEQYF